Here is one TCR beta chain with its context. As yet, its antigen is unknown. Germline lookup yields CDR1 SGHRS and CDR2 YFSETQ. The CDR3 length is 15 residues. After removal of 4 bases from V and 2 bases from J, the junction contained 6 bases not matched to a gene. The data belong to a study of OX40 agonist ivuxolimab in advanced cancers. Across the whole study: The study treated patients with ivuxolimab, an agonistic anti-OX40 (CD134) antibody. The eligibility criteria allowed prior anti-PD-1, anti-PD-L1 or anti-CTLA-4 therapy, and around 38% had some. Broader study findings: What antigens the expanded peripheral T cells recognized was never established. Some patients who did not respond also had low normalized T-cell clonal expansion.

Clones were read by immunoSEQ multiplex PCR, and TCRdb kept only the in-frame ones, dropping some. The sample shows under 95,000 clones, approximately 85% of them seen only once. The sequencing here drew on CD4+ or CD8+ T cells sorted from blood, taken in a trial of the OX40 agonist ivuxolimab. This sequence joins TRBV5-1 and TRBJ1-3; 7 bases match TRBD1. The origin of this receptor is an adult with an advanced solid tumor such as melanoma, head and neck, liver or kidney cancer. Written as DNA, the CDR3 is TGCGCCAGCAGCCTACAGACAGGGACTGGAAACACCATATATTTT. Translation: CASSLQTGTGNTIYF.